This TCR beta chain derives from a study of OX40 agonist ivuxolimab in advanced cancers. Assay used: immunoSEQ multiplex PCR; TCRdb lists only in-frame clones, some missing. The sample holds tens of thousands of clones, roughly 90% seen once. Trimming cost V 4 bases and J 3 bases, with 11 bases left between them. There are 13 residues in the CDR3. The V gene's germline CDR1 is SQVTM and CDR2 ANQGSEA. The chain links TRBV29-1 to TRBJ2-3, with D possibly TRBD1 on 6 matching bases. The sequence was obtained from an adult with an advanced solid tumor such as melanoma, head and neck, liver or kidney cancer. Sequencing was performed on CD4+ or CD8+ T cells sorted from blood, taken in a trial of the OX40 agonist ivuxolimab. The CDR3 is CSVVGTRTDTQYF. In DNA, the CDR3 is TGCAGCGTTGTGGGGACACGGACAGATACGCAGTATTTT.